The next 7 T cell receptor beta chains were all read from a single sample in a study of blood T cell repertoires in COVID-19. Measured with immunoSEQ multiplex PCR; TCRdb has only the in-frame clones, and not every one. This repertoire shows hundreds of thousands of clones, around 86% found once; its top ten account for over 2%. Specimen: PBMCs or T cells enriched from blood (not recorded which). The receptors derive from a woman aged 45-65 years who had recovered from COVID-19.

The chain has TRBV11-3 and TRBJ2-7, with 9 bases lining up with TRBD1. This CDR3 spans 15 amino acids. From germline, CDR1 is SGHNT and CDR2 YENEEA. The V and J ends lost 6 bases and 1 base, in that order; junction bases with no gene match: 7. The CDR3, as DNA: TGTGCCAGCAGACAACAGGGGGCCGGTTCCTACGAGCAGTACTTC. Translated, it gives CASRQQGAGSYEQYF. The variable domain in full, with the rest retrieved from reference TRBV11-3 and TRBJ2-7, is EAGVVQSPRYKIIEKKQPVAFWCNPISGHNTLYWYLQNLGQGPELLIRYENEEAVDDSQLPKDRFSAERLKGVDSTLKIQPAELGDSAVYLCASRQQGAGSYEQYFGPGTRLTVT.

This sequence joins TRBV6-5 and TRBJ1-5; the match to TRBD1 covers 7 bases. The CDR3 sequence is 15 residues long. The germline V gene has CDR1 MNHEY and CDR2 SVGAGI. V was clipped by 6 bases and J by 2 bases; unmatched bases: 7. The CDR3, as DNA: TGTGCCAGCAGGCTCGACAGGGCAGGCAATCAGCCCCAGCATTTT. Translating gives CASRLDRAGNQPQHF.

This rearrangement joins TRBV20-1 to TRBJ2-3; 13 bases are a match to TRBD2. Trimming cost V 5 bases and J 5 bases; bases outside gene matches: 7. CDR1 is DFQATT and CDR2 is SNEGSKA in the germline V gene (reference sequence). This CDR3 spans 15 amino acids. The CDR3 DNA reads as TGCAGTGCTCGTGGACTAGCGGGAGTGGTAGATACGCAGTATTTT. As protein: CSARGLAGVVDTQYF.

The chain is built from TRBV6-5 and TRBJ2-5; 8 positions match TRBD1. The junction had 5 bases not matched to a gene; V was cut back by 4 bases and J by 4 bases. The germline V gene encodes CDR1 MNHEY and CDR2 SVGAGI. The CDR3 runs 14 residues. Here the CDR3 reads CASSLTGARETQYF. CDR3 coding DNA: TGTGCCAGCAGTTTGACAGGGGCGAGAGAGACCCAGTACTTC.

This clone was detected only a few times. The gene calls are TRBV30 and TRBJ2-1; 9 nucleotides agree with TRBD1. Germline CDR1 is GTSNPN and CDR2 is SVGIG (reference sequence). Unmatched junction bases numbered 0, after V lost 0 bases and J lost 3 bases. The CDR3 is 14 residues long. CDR3 coding DNA: TGTGCCTGGAGTGTGGGACAGGGCTACAATGAGCAGTTCTTC. Amino acids: CAWSVGQGYNEQFF.

This clone has just a few counts. The chain uses TRBV6-5 and TRBJ1-1; D is uncertain. The CDR3 loop spans 14 amino acids. The V and J ends lost 3 bases and 10 bases respectively, with 18 bases between them. The germline CDR1 and CDR2 sequences are MNHEY and SVGAGI. CDR3 coding DNA: TGTGCCAGCAGTTATGCCCGGGGAGCATTCGGAGCTTTCTTT. Translated, it gives CASSYARGAFGAFF.

The rearrangement joins TRBV5-1 to TRBJ2-3, with no clear D. Trimming removed 1 base from V and 0 bases from J, with 9 bases in between. The CDR3 extends over 15 amino acids. CDR1 is SGHRS, CDR2 YFSETQ, per germline. CDR3 coding DNA: TGCGCCAGCAGCTTGATGAGTCCCAGCACAGATACGCAGTATTTT. The encoded protein is CASSLMSPSTDTQYF.